One and the same sample provided the 23 T cell receptor beta chains below, sequenced in a study of shared clonotypes between healthy human individuals. Sequenced by immunoSEQ multiplex PCR; TCRdb stores in-frame clones only, minus some. The data hold more than 850,000 clones, with more than 75% observed a single time. Sequenced sample: memory CD4+ T cells from PBMCs. The subset: CD45RA-negative fraction. These receptor sequences come from a man aged 18 to 29 in good health. Some clones in this sample may be carry-over from other donors' samples.

This clone was detected many times. Other DNA variants within this sample encode the same CDR3. The chain joins TRBV27 to TRBJ1-2; 8 bases agree with TRBD1. The CDR3 consists of 14 residues. The junction had 3 bases not matched to a gene; V was cut back by 6 bases and J by 0 bases. Germline-derived CDR1 and CDR2 are MNHEY and SMNVEV (reference sequence). CDR3: CASSYRGANYGYTF. The CDR3, as DNA: TGTGCCAGCAGCTACAGGGGGGCTAACTATGGCTACACCTTC.

On this clone: Other DNA sequences in the same sample also yield this CDR3. The chain carries TRBV5-4 and TRBJ2-3, with D uncertain. The CDR3 is 12 residues long. The germline V gene encodes CDR1 SGHNT and CDR2 YYREEE (reference sequence). Between the trimmed V and J ends, which lost 0 bases and 4 bases, there was a span of 3 bases. The DNA for the CDR3 is TGTGCCAGCAGCTTGGCTGCAGATACGCAGTATTTT. Its translation is CASSLAADTQYF.

This rearrangement joins TRBV5-4 to TRBJ2-7; the D is unclear. The germline gives CDR1 SGHNT, CDR2 YYREEE (reference sequence). This CDR3 region has 12 residues. V shed 0 bases and J shed 7 bases, with 8 bases lying between them. CDR3 nucleotide sequence: TGTGCCAGCAGCTTGGCCAAGGGAGAGCAGTACTTC. Translated: CASSLAKGEQYF.

CDR3: CASSLEGPYGYTF. The DNA for the CDR3 is TGTGCCAGCAGCTTAGAGGGTCCCTATGGCTACACCTTC. V usage is TRBV5-4 and J usage is TRBJ1-2, with D hard to call. Germline V gives CDR1 SGHNT, CDR2 YYREEE (reference sequence). V gave up 2 bases and J gave up 4 bases, with 9 bases separating them. The CDR3 contains 13 residues.

The chain uses TRBV15 and TRBJ2-2; 10 bases agree with TRBD1. CDR1 and CDR2 (germline): LNHNV, YYDKDF (reference sequence). CDR3 size: 15 residues. The V and J ends lost 2 bases and 4 bases, in that order; junction bases with no gene match: 1. The CDR3 loop reads CATSRRTGGTGELFF. DNA for the CDR3: TGTGCCACCAGCAGAAGGACAGGGGGCACCGGGGAGCTGTTTTTT.

The chain links TRBV9 to TRBJ1-1, with no clear D. This CDR3 contains 13 residues. CDR1 is SGDLS, CDR2 YYNGEE, per germline. V gave up 1 base and J gave up 4 bases, with 8 bases separating them. This CDR3 reads CASSVSAGTEAFF. The CDR3 bases are TGTGCCAGCAGCGTAAGCGCCGGCACTGAAGCTTTCTTT.

This clone was picked up a small number of times. The gene calls are TRBV5-1 and TRBJ2-7; the D gene is possibly TRBD2 (6 bases). Germline assignment: CDR1 SGHRS and CDR2 YFSETQ. V lost 3 bases and J 2 bases, leaving 24 bases between the germline ends. The CDR3 loop spans 18 amino acids. The chain's CDR3 is CASSSGYGTEGVPYEQYF. As DNA, the CDR3 is TGCGCCAGCAGCTCGGGCTACGGGACTGAGGGCGTCCCCTACGAGCAGTACTTC. The full variable domain, with the rest looked up from reference TRBV5-1 and TRBJ2-7, is KAGVTQTPRYLIKTRGQQVTLSCSPISGHRSVSWYQQTPGQGLQFLFEYFSETQRNKGNFPGRFSGRQFSNSRSEMNVSTLELGDSALYLCASSSGYGTEGVPYEQYFGPGTRLTVT.

The chain employs TRBV7-9 and TRBJ2-7; D might be TRBD1 or TRBD2, each matching 5 bases. Looked up from germline, CDR1 is SEHNR and CDR2 is FQNEAQ (reference sequence). This CDR3 comprises 14 residues. The V end was cut by 5 bases, the J end by 1 base, with 12 bases between. The CDR3 nucleotides read TGTGCCAGCAGCGATTGGGGGAGTTCCTACGAGCAGTACTTC. The encoded protein is CASSDWGSSYEQYF.

This chain links TRBV7-2 with TRBJ2-7; TRBD1 is a possible D gene (5 bases). Germline V gene data show CDR1 as SGHTA and CDR2 as FQGNSA. The CDR3 has 13 amino acids. V was shortened by 5 bases and J by 2 bases, with 10 bases between the two germline ends. The CDR3, as DNA: TGTGCCAGCAGCCCCAGGGTTACCTACGAGCAGTACTTC. As protein: CASSPRVTYEQYF. Combining the CDR3 with reference TRBV7-2 and TRBJ2-7 gives the whole variable domain GAGVSQSPSNKVTEKGKDVELRCDPISGHTALYWYRQSLGQGLEFLIYFQGNSAPDKSGLPSDRFSAERTGGSVSTLTIQRTQQEDSAVYLCASSPRVTYEQYFGPGTRLTVT.

This clone has just a few counts. The gene calls are TRBV30 and TRBJ1-5; D is unclear. CDR3 length equals 13 residues. V was clipped by 0 bases and J by 4 bases, with 7 bases between them. Germline V gene sequence: CDR1 GTSNPN, CDR2 SVGIG (reference sequence). The CDR3 coding sequence is TGTGCCTGGAGTGTACGCTGGAATCAGCCCCAGCATTTT. Translated: CAWSVRWNQPQHF.

CDR3 bases: TGTGCCAGCAGTGAACAGGGGACGGATCAGCCCCAGCATTTT. It encodes CASSEQGTDQPQHF. The rearrangement joins TRBV2 to TRBJ1-5, with D possibly TRBD1 on 6 matching bases. Between the trimmed V and J ends, which lost 2 bases and 5 bases, there was a span of 10 bases. Germline loops: CDR1 SNHLY, CDR2 FYNNEI. The CDR3 sequence is 14 residues long.

The CDR3 spells CASSLFLLAGGLVQLFF. In DNA form, the CDR3 reads TGTGCCAGCAGCTTATTCTTACTAGCGGGAGGGCTGGTGCAGCTGTTTTTT. This chain links TRBV11-2 with TRBJ2-2; 13 nucleotides line up with TRBD2. There are 17 residues in the CDR3. CDR1 is SGHAT, CDR2 FQNNGV, per germline. V trimming: 2 bases; J trimming: 12 bases; junction bases outside the gene matches: 12.

This chain joins TRBV7-9 and TRBJ2-4, with D possibly matching TRBD2 (5 bases). Trimming left V 7 bases short and J 3 bases short, with 25 bases between. The CDR3 sequence is 18 residues long. CDR1 SEHNR and CDR2 FQNEAQ come from the germline V gene (reference sequence). CDR3 sequence: CASKRQKPGELVKNIQYF. The CDR3 region has the DNA TGTGCCAGCAAGCGGCAAAAGCCCGGGGAATTAGTCAAAAACATTCAGTACTTC.

The sample holds one count of this clone. This chain links TRBV28 with TRBJ2-3; perhaps TRBD1 as D (6 bases). This CDR3 region has 14 residues. Looked up from germline, CDR1 is MDHEN and CDR2 is SYDVKM. V was clipped by 6 bases and J by 3 bases, with 13 bases between them. CDR3 region: CASRQGEGTDTQYF. In DNA form, the CDR3 reads TGTGCCAGCAGACAGGGAGAGGGGACAGATACGCAGTATTTT.

CDR3 in amino acids: CASSIGSSGIYNEQFF. As DNA, the CDR3 is TGTGCCAGTAGTATAGGCTCTAGCGGGATCTACAATGAGCAGTTCTTC. The chain has TRBV19 and TRBJ2-1; TRBD2 matches at 9 bases. In germline, CDR1 is LNHDA, CDR2 SQIVND (reference sequence). The CDR3 length is 16 residues. J lost 3 bases, V lost 1 base, and 4 bases had no gene match.

The chain is built from TRBV27 and TRBJ2-1, with TRBD2 identical over 9 bases. The germline CDR1 and CDR2 sequences are MNHEY and SMNVEV (reference sequence). The CDR3 runs to 15 residues. V lost 5 bases and J lost 16; bases outside the gene matches: 18. The CDR3 loop reads CASSPREGGRVQTFF. The CDR3 coding sequence is TGTGCCAGCAGTCCCCGAGAGGGCGGGAGGGTTCAGACCTTCTTC.

The gene calls are TRBV16 and TRBJ2-3; no clear D. The CDR3 contains 14 residues. V was trimmed by 1 base and J by 2 bases, leaving 7 bases between them. Germline CDR1 KGHSY, CDR2 FQNENV. The CDR3 DNA reads TGTGCCAGCAGCCAATTATTTAACACAGATACGCAGTATTTT. Its translation: CASSQLFNTDTQYF.

This clone was found once. This is likely an artifact of a read error, given a far larger clone one base away. This sequence joins TRBV4-2 and TRBJ2-1; D remains unclear. The germline V gene encodes CDR1 LGHNA and CDR2 YNFKEQ. The CDR3 consists of 13 residues. This CDR3 is CAGSRWIDNEQFF. The CDR3, as DNA: TGTGCCGGCAGCCGGTGGATAGACAATGAGCAGTTCTTC.

This clone showed up just once. This chain's CDR3 is CASSPGQGAYQPQHF. In DNA, the CDR3 is TGTGCCAGCAGCCCCGGACAGGGGGCGTATCAGCCCCAGCATTTT. This chain joins TRBV6-5 and TRBJ1-5; 11 positions match TRBD1. The trim removed 6 bases at V and 5 bases at J, leaving 6 bases unmatched. The CDR3 has 15 residues. Germline CDR1 reads MNHEY; CDR2 reads SVGAGI.

The chain employs TRBV9 and TRBJ2-3; 7 bases agree with TRBD1. Germline assignment: CDR1 SGDLS and CDR2 YYNGEE. V shed 2 bases and J 0 bases; nucleotides not matched to a gene: 6. The CDR3 is 16 residues long. The CDR3 protein is CASSVGTASSTDTQYF. CDR3 nucleotides: TGTGCCAGCAGCGTGGGGACAGCTTCTAGCACAGATACGCAGTATTTT.

The V gene is TRBV4-3, the J gene TRBJ2-3; TRBD2 matches at 12 bases. Germline V gene lookup returns CDR1 LGHNA and CDR2 YSLEER. This CDR3 region has 16 residues. The V gene end was trimmed by 4 bases and the J gene end by 2 bases; junction bases not matched to a gene: 4. The CDR3 coding sequence is TGCGCCAGCAGCCGAGGACTAGCGGGGATCACAGATACGCAGTATTTT. It yields the protein CASSRGLAGITDTQYF.

The CDR3 region is CASSDRWSLGGETQYF. The CDR3 DNA sequence: TGCGCCAGCAGCGACCGTTGGTCGTTGGGAGGCGAGACCCAGTACTTC. The chain carries TRBV5-1 and TRBJ2-5; D may be TRBD2 (6 bases). Trimming removed 4 bases at V and 5 bases at J, with 21 bases between. The CDR3 is 16 residues long. Germline-derived CDR1 and CDR2 are SGHRS and YFSETQ.

V usage is TRBV4-1 and J usage is TRBJ2-2, with D perhaps TRBD2 (6 bases). The length of the CDR3 is 16 residues. The germline CDR1 and CDR2 sequences are MGHRA and YSYEKL. The V end was cut by 4 bases, the J end by 1 base, with 13 bases between. CDR3 loop: CASSPPLAMNTGELFF. As DNA, the CDR3 is TGCGCCAGCAGCCCGCCCCTAGCGATGAACACCGGGGAGCTGTTTTTT.